The present entry profiles one T cell receptor beta chain with its context. V lost 1 base to trimming and J lost 0 bases; unmatched junction nucleotides: 7. CDR1 is MRHNA, CDR2 SNTAGT, per germline. The CDR3 has 18 residues. The data stem from a study of T cell changes during pregnancy in multiple sclerosis. Sequencing used immunoSEQ multiplex PCR; TCRdb keeps in-frame clones, though not all of them. The profile covers 15,000 to 25,000 clones, with nearly 90% appearing a single time and roughly 8.1% taken by the ten largest. The J gene is TRBJ2-3, the V gene TRBV6-4; 10 nucleotides align to TRBD2. The sequence was obtained from a female donor in good health, enrolled as a control in a pregnancy study. The sequenced sample was CD8+ T cells from peripheral blood mononuclear cells, obtained in the second trimester of pregnancy. Here the CDR3 reads CASSDFVGLAASTDTQYF. CDR3 sequence (DNA): TGTGCCAGCAGTGACTTCGTTGGACTAGCGGCTAGCACAGATACGCAGTATTTT.